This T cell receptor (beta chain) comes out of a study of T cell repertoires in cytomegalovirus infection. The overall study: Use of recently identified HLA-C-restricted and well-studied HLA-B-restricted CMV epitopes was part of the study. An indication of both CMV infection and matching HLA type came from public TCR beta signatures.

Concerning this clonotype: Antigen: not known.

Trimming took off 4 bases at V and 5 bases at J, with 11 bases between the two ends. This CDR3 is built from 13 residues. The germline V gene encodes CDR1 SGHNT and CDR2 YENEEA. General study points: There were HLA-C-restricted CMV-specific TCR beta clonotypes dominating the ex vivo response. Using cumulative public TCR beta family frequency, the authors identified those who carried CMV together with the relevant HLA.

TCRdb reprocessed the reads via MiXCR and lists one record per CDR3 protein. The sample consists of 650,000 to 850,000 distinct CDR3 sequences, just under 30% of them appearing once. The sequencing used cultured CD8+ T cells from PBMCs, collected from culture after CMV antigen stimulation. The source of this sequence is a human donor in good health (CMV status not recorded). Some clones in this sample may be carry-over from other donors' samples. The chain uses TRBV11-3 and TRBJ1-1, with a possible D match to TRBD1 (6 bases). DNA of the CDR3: TGTGCCAGCAGCTCCTACAGGGAGACTGAAGCTTTCTTT. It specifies CASSSYRETEAFF.